This T cell receptor (beta chain) was retrieved from a study of OX40 agonist ivuxolimab in advanced cancers. This clone occurred a few times. Sequencing used immunoSEQ multiplex PCR; TCRdb keeps in-frame clones, though not all of them. The repertoire consists of around 50,000 clones, with 83% occurring once and the leading ten covering approximately 2.8%. The germline CDR1 and CDR2 sequences are MDHEN and SYDVKM. V lost 3 bases, J lost 4 bases, and 10 bases lay in between. The CDR3 sequence is 14 residues long. This clonotype was sampled from an adult with an advanced solid tumor such as melanoma, head and neck, liver or kidney cancer. The sample here was CD4+ or CD8+ T cells sorted from blood, taken in a trial of the OX40 agonist ivuxolimab. This chain links TRBV28 with TRBJ2-1; D is possibly TRBD1 or TRBD2 (5 bases each). DNA of the CDR3: TGTGCCAGCAGTTTTCGGGACCAATACAATGAGCAGTTCTTC. Residues: CASSFRDQYNEQFF.